A single sample is the source of the 24 T cell receptor beta chains below, sequenced in a study of shared clonotypes between healthy human individuals. Using immunoSEQ multiplex PCR, the repertoire was profiled, and TCRdb retains in-frame clones only, with some absent. Here the sample spans about 820,000 clones, about 92% being singletons. Naive CD8 populations comprised CD45RO-negative cells positively selected for CCR7, excluding terminally differentiated effector memory CD45RA+ cells. Sample: naive CD8+ T cells sorted from blood. Every receptor here comes from a man aged 25 to 45 in good health.

This rearrangement joins TRBV28 to TRBJ1-2, with D possibly being TRBD1 (5 bases). Per the germline V gene, CDR1 is MDHEN and CDR2 is SYDVKM. Trimming stripped 3 bases from V and 5 bases from J, with 13 bases between. This CDR3 has 14 amino acids. CDR3 region: CASSFLGTAYGYTF. Written as DNA, the CDR3 is TGTGCCAGCAGTTTCTTGGGGACCGCTTATGGCTACACCTTC.

The genes are TRBV27 and TRBJ2-2, with D perhaps assigned TRBD1 or TRBD2 (5 bases each). The CDR3 contains 13 residues. V gave up 9 bases and J gave up 0 bases, with 8 bases separating them. Germline V gene data show CDR1 as MNHEY and CDR2 as SMNVEV (reference sequence). In DNA form, the CDR3 reads TGTGCCAGTGGGGGAGCGAACACCGGGGAGCTGTTTTTT. This encodes CASGGANTGELFF.

The chain recombines TRBV29-1 with TRBJ2-7; TRBD2 is a possible D gene (6 bases). CDR3 length: 14 amino acids. Between the trimmed V and J ends, which lost 0 bases and 3 bases, there was a span of 12 bases. Germline V lookup: CDR1 SQVTM, CDR2 ANQGSEA. The CDR3 DNA is TGCAGCGTTGAAGATCCGGGGGAAGGCTACGAGCAGTACTTC. It specifies CSVEDPGEGYEQYF.

This chain joins TRBV27 and TRBJ1-5, with D possibly being TRBD1 (6 bases). Germline CDR1 MNHEY, CDR2 SMNVEV (reference sequence). The V end lost 2 bases, the J end lost 7 bases, and 15 bases lay between the germline ends. The CDR3 covers 15 residues. CDR3 DNA sequence: TGTGCCAGCAGTTTAGGGGCAGGGGCCGGCCAGCCCCAGCATTTT. Amino acid sequence: CASSLGAGAGQPQHF.

V gene TRBV7-9 combines with J gene TRBJ2-3; D not resolved. The germline V gene has CDR1 SEHNR and CDR2 FQNEAQ (reference sequence). The CDR3 runs to 18 residues. With 6 bases removed from V and 2 bases from J, the gap between germline ends came to 24 bases. CDR3 amino acids: CASSPTLVSRRYTDTQYF. The DNA for the CDR3 is TGTGCCAGCAGTCCGACATTAGTAAGTCGGCGCTACACAGATACGCAGTATTTT.

This sequence joins TRBV11-2 and TRBJ2-7; 7 positions match TRBD1. Germline V gene data show CDR1 as SGHAT and CDR2 as FQNNGV. J gave up 4 bases and V 5 bases, and 11 bases lay outside the gene matches. CDR3 length: 15 amino acids. The CDR3 DNA sequence: TGTGCCAGCAGCGCAACAGGGGAAGTCGGGTACGAGCAGTACTTC. It encodes CASSATGEVGYEQYF.

The chain combines TRBV5-1 with TRBJ1-4; D may be TRBD1 (6 bases). The CDR3 runs 14 residues. Germline-derived CDR1 and CDR2 are SGHRS and YFSETQ. Trimming shortened V by 4 bases and J by 6 bases, and 13 bases separated the two germline ends. In DNA, the CDR3 is TGCGCCAGCAGCAAACAGGGTCGGGATGAAAAACTGTTTTTT. Its translation: CASSKQGRDEKLFF.

The chain has TRBV9 and TRBJ1-2, with D possibly TRBD1 on 6 matching bases. The V and J ends lost 3 bases and 5 bases respectively, with 23 bases between them. CDR3 length: 17 amino acids. Germline CDR1 is SGDLS and CDR2 is YYNGEE. CDR3 sequence: CASSATHNTGLGYGYTF. The DNA for the CDR3 is TGTGCCAGCAGCGCTACCCACAACACAGGGTTGGGGTATGGCTACACCTTC.

This clone has just a few counts. Other DNA sequences in this specimen translate into the identical CDR3. The rearrangement links TRBV2 to TRBJ1-1; D gene ambiguous. The CDR3 spans 12 residues. In germline, CDR1 is SNHLY, CDR2 FYNNEI. The V end lost 3 bases, the J end lost 0 bases, and 2 bases lay between the germline ends. CDR3 bases: TGTGCCAGCAGTGAGTTGAACACTGAAGCTTTCTTT. This translates into CASSELNTEAFF.

The gene calls are TRBV4-1 and TRBJ2-5; D unclear. Germline assignment: CDR1 MGHRA and CDR2 YSYEKL. The CDR3 spans 13 residues. Trimming removed 3 bases from V and 2 bases from J, with 7 bases in between. Written as DNA, the CDR3 is TGCGCCAGCAGCCAGAATCTACAAGAGACCCAGTACTTC. Amino acids: CASSQNLQETQYF.

In this sample, this clone turned up once. This sequence joins TRBV7-2 and TRBJ2-7; 8 nucleotides line up with TRBD2. V gave up 4 bases and J gave up 2 bases; unmatched junction bases: 16. CDR1 and CDR2 from the germline V gene are SGHTA and FQGNSA. This CDR3 is built from 18 residues. The CDR3 here is CASSSTFGLADKAYEQYF. CDR3 sequence (DNA): TGTGCCAGCAGCTCCACCTTCGGACTAGCCGACAAAGCCTACGAGCAGTACTTC. The variable domain in full, with the rest retrieved from reference TRBV7-2 and TRBJ2-7, is GAGVSQSPSNKVTEKGKDVELRCDPISGHTALYWYRQSLGQGLEFLIYFQGNSAPDKSGLPSDRFSAERTGGSVSTLTIQRTQQEDSAVYLCASSSTFGLADKAYEQYFGPGTRLTVT.

The chain combines TRBV7-9 with TRBJ1-2; 8 bases align to TRBD1. The V gene end was trimmed by 5 bases and the J gene end by 6 bases; junction bases not matched to a gene: 8. The CDR3 runs to 14 residues. CDR1 SEHNR and CDR2 FQNEAQ come from the germline V gene (reference sequence). As DNA, the CDR3 is TGTGCCAGCAGCCAGTTGACAGGGGAGAATGGCTACACCTTC. Its translation: CASSQLTGENGYTF.

The J gene is TRBJ2-7, the V gene TRBV7-8; D call uncertain. This CDR3 contains 19 residues. The germline V gene encodes CDR1 SGHVS and CDR2 FQNEAQ. The V end lost 3 bases, the J end lost 6 bases, and 30 bases lay between the germline ends. CDR3: CASSFVSNDFHLNLAEQYF. DNA of the CDR3: TGTGCCAGCAGCTTCGTTTCTAACGACTTCCACCTGAACTTGGCCGAGCAGTACTTC. Looking up the rest from reference TRBV7-8 and TRBJ2-7 gives the full variable domain: GAGVSQSPRYKVAKRGQDVALRCDPISGHVSLFWYQQALGQGPEFLTYFQNEAQLDKSGLPSDRFFAERPEGSVSTLKIQRTQQEDSAVYLCASSFVSNDFHLNLAEQYFGPGTRLTVT.

The rearrangement uses TRBV19 and TRBJ1-2; tentatively, D is TRBD1 (6 bases). Germline CDR1 is LNHDA and CDR2 is SQIVND (reference sequence). CDR3 length: 15 residues. V lost 5 bases and J 2 bases, leaving 15 bases between the germline ends. The CDR3 DNA reads TGTGCCAGTAGTGTGGATGCTACAGGGAACTATGGCTACACCTTC. It encodes CASSVDATGNYGYTF.

This chain uses TRBV27 with TRBJ2-7; D not resolved. V gave up 3 bases and J gave up 3 bases, with 15 bases separating them. This CDR3 comprises 15 residues. The V gene's germline CDR1 is MNHEY and CDR2 SMNVEV (reference sequence). CDR3: CASSFRAEISYEQYF. CDR3 nucleotide sequence: TGTGCCAGCAGTTTTCGGGCGGAGATAAGCTACGAGCAGTACTTC.

The gene calls are TRBV7-9 and TRBJ1-2, with D unclear. Deletions cut 5 bases from V and 8 bases from J, with 6 bases between. The CDR3 has 10 amino acids. Germline CDR1 SEHNR, CDR2 FQNEAQ (reference sequence). The CDR3 DNA reads TGTGCCAGCAGCCCCGCCGGCTACACCTTC. Translated, it gives CASSPAGYTF. The entire variable domain, with the rest obtained from reference TRBV7-9 and TRBJ1-2, is as follows: DTGVSQNPRHKITKRGQNVTFRCDPISEHNRLYWYRQTLGQGPEFLTYFQNEAQLEKSRLLSDRFSAERPKGSFSTLEIQRTEQGDSAMYLCASSPAGYTFGSGTRLTVV.

The V call is TRBV5-1, the J call TRBJ2-5; 9 bases are shared with TRBD2. This CDR3 is built from 16 residues. The germline V gene has CDR1 SGHRS and CDR2 YFSETQ. Germline trimming cut 1 base from V and 4 bases from J; bases unmatched to any gene: 8. The CDR3 protein is CASSLKGGRALETQYF. The CDR3 nucleotides read TGCGCCAGCAGCTTGAAAGGCGGGAGGGCCTTAGAGACCCAGTACTTC.

The chain is built from TRBV27 and TRBJ2-1, with D perhaps TRBD1 (5 bases). V shed 5 bases and J shed 10 bases, with 12 bases lying between them. The germline gives CDR1 MNHEY, CDR2 SMNVEV (reference sequence). CDR3 length equals 12 residues. The chain's CDR3 is CASSLQGGEQFF. CDR3 DNA sequence: TGTGCCAGCAGTCTTCAGGGTGGCGAGCAGTTCTTC.

This clone is a singleton in its sample. The chain is built from TRBV7-6 and TRBJ2-2; the D is unclear. V lost 1 base and J 0 bases, leaving 15 bases between the germline ends. This CDR3 has 18 residues. CDR1 is SGHVS, CDR2 FNYEAQ, per germline. The CDR3: CASSLGDSQSPNTGELFF. CDR3 DNA: TGTGCCAGCAGCTTAGGGGATTCCCAAAGTCCGAACACCGGGGAGCTGTTTTTT.

The chain uses TRBV5-1 and TRBJ2-1; 7 nucleotides agree with TRBD1. Germline trimming cut 5 bases from V and 8 bases from J; bases unmatched to any gene: 4. The CDR3 spans 12 residues. Germline CDR1 and CDR2: SGHRS and YFSETQ. CDR3 region: CASRAGGDEQFF. In DNA form, the CDR3 reads TGCGCCAGCAGGGCAGGGGGAGATGAGCAGTTCTTC.

The CDR3 region has the DNA TGTGCCAGCAGTCGCAGGGGTAGCTCCTACGAGCAGTACTTC. It encodes CASSRRGSSYEQYF. The chain recombines TRBV6-6 with TRBJ2-7; maybe TRBD1 (6 bases). This CDR3 contains 14 residues. Germline loops: CDR1 MNHNY, CDR2 SVGAGI (reference sequence). V dropped 5 bases and J dropped 0 bases, with 11 bases sitting between them.

The chain is built from TRBV10-3 and TRBJ2-7, with D possibly matching TRBD1 (6 bases). Germline lookup yields CDR1 ENHRY and CDR2 SYGVKD. This CDR3 spans 15 amino acids. Trimming took off 8 bases at V and 0 bases at J, with 17 bases between the two ends. DNA for the CDR3: TGTGCCATCGGGTTCCAGGACAGTGGCTCCTACGAGCAGTACTTC. Encoded protein: CAIGFQDSGSYEQYF.

To note about this clone: A much more abundant neighbour one base away suggests this may be a read error. Other DNA variants within this sample encode the same CDR3. The V gene is TRBV6-6, the J gene TRBJ2-7; D call uncertain. Germline V gives CDR1 MNHNY, CDR2 SVGAGI (reference sequence). The CDR3 sequence is 13 residues long. The germline V and J ends were trimmed by 0 bases and 1 base, with 4 bases remaining between them. CDR3 loop: CASSYSGSYEQYF. In DNA form, the CDR3 reads TGTGCCAGCAGTTACTCGGGTTCCTACGAGCAGTACTTC.

The V and J genes are TRBV6-1 and TRBJ2-7; D unclear. The CDR3 spans 12 residues. Germline values: CDR1 MNHNS, CDR2 SASEGT. V lost 4 bases, J lost 3 bases, and 7 bases lay in between. CDR3 loop: CASSVTGYEQYF. CDR3 coding DNA: TGTGCCAGCAGTGTCACGGGCTACGAGCAGTACTTC.